These 11 T cell receptor beta chains share one sample of origin, sequenced in a study of T-cell memory formation after mild COVID-19 (dated by TCRdb to the early 2020s). Library preparation was by 5' RACE. The sequencer was an Illumina NovaSeq 6000. TCRdb took the public reads, trimmed them with fastp at Q25, ran MiXCR for clone calling and kept in-frame beta chains. CDR3 protein sequences are deduplicated, and each keeps its most common genes and DNA. The sample includes about 340,000 distinct CDR3 sequences, with approximately 21% observed a single time. Roughly an eighth of the sample is in the top ten clones. Material for sequencing was PBMCs or a T cell subset sorted from them (not recorded which). The receptor set was obtained from an adult woman who had mild COVID-19 (a few samples of this study predate the infection). The sample titles of this study are shuffled in the database, so cell type and time point are left out; the donor was told from shared clones.

This clonotype was detected a few times. The chain has TRBV12-3 or TRBV12-4 and TRBJ2-7; unclear D gene. The CDR3 runs 14 residues. The V end lost 10 bases, the J end lost 3 bases, and 19 bases lay between the germline ends. The chain's CDR3 is CAIQQLSLLYEQYF. CDR3 DNA: TGTGCCATCCAGCAGTTATCACTCCTCTACGAGCAGTACTTC.

This clonotype has a handful of counts. V gene TRBV6-5 combines with J gene TRBJ2-3; 7 bases are shared with TRBD1. The CDR3 spans 16 residues. The germline V gene has CDR1 MNHEY and CDR2 SVGAGI. J was trimmed by 1 base and V by 2 bases; bases with no gene match: 6. The CDR3 sequence: CASSYRWTGRTDTQYF. The CDR3 DNA follows: TGTGCCAGCAGTTACCGATGGACAGGCCGCACAGATACGCAGTATTTT.

This clonotype was detected a few times. The V and J genes are TRBV12-3 or TRBV12-4 and TRBJ2-1; 8 bases map to TRBD2. The V segment lost 4 bases and the J segment 3 bases; nucleotides outside the gene matches: 8. The CDR3 length is 16 residues. The DNA of the CDR3 is TGTGCCAGCAGTTCCCCCACGGGGGGGATCTACAATGAGCAGTTCTTC. This translates into CASSSPTGGIYNEQFF.

This clonotype has more than one count but fewer than ten. The rearrangement uses TRBV6-5 and TRBJ1-3; D is unclear. Per the germline V gene, CDR1 is MNHEY and CDR2 is SVGAGI. V was clipped by 7 bases and J by 4 bases, with 2 bases between them. The CDR3 runs to 10 residues. CDR3 amino acids: CASTGNTIYF. CDR3 DNA sequence: TGTGCCAGCACGGGAAACACCATATATTTT.

This clonotype has only a few counts. The rearrangement links TRBV15 to TRBJ2-1, with TRBD2 identical over 7 bases. This CDR3 region has 17 residues. CDR1 and CDR2 (germline): LNHNV, YYDKDF (reference sequence). Trimming removed 6 bases from V and 1 base from J; junction bases left unmatched: 12. The CDR3 here is CATRSISGHASYNEQFF. CDR3 nucleotide sequence: TGTGCCACCAGGTCGATTAGCGGGCATGCTTCCTACAATGAGCAGTTCTTC.

This clonotype has only one observation. The chain has TRBV6-2 or TRBV6-3 and TRBJ1-4; D may be TRBD1 (5 bases). Germline V lookup: CDR1 MNHEY, CDR2 SVGEGT. The CDR3 has 14 amino acids. The V gene lost 7 bases and the J gene lost 5 bases, with 14 bases spanning the gap. The CDR3 region is CASTPGRENEKLFF. For the CDR3, the DNA is TGTGCCAGCACCCCGGGACGTGAGAATGAAAAACTGTTTTTT.

This chain joins TRBV5-1 and TRBJ2-5; D is unresolved. Deletions cut 2 bases from V and 5 bases from J, with 13 bases between. This CDR3 comprises 14 residues. Germline values: CDR1 SGHRS, CDR2 YFSETQ. The CDR3 DNA sequence: TGCGCCAGCAGCTTCATAGATGGTAGGGAGACCCAGTACTTC. As protein: CASSFIDGRETQYF.

A few counts support this clonotype. This CDR3 reads CASSQLTGLSEAFF. DNA of the CDR3: TGTGCCAGTAGCCAACTGACAGGGTTAAGTGAAGCTTTCTTT. The V and J genes are TRBV19 and TRBJ1-1; 7 nucleotides align to TRBD1. The CDR3 has 14 amino acids. CDR1 is LNHDA and CDR2 is SQIVND in the germline V gene (reference sequence). V lost 6 bases, J lost 7 bases, and 11 bases stayed unmatched.

The genes are TRBV2 and TRBJ1-1; 9 nucleotides align to TRBD1. The CDR3 spans 16 residues. With V trimmed by 1 base and J by 5 bases, 8 bases remained unmatched. Per germline, CDR1 SNHLY and CDR2 FYNNEI. The CDR3 nucleotides read TGTGCCAGCAGTGAAGGCTCCGGGACAGGGAGGACTGAAGCTTTCTTT. The encoded protein is CASSEGSGTGRTEAFF.

Ten or more counts support this clonotype. The rearrangement links TRBV5-1 to TRBJ2-1, with 9 bases aligning to TRBD1. The ends lost 4 bases at V and 5 bases at J; junction bases unmatched: 7. Germline CDR1 and CDR2: SGHRS and YFSETQ. CDR3 length: 15 residues. CDR3 sequence reads: CASSADRGYNNEQFF. The CDR3, as DNA: TGCGCCAGCAGCGCAGACAGGGGGTACAACAATGAGCAGTTCTTC.

The CDR3 reads CASSWGRGYGYTF. Here the CDR3 DNA reads TGTGCCAGCAGTTGGGGCAGGGGCTATGGCTACACCTTC. This sequence joins TRBV12-3 or TRBV12-4 and TRBJ1-2; tentative D call: TRBD1 (6 bases). Between the trimmed V and J ends, which lost 4 bases and 4 bases, there was a span of 10 bases. The CDR3 is 13 residues long.